This T cell receptor (beta chain) was profiled in a study of blood T cell repertoires in COVID-19. Study as a whole: Samples came from the United States, Italy and Spain, spanning acute and convalescent COVID-19. In each case, the material was cDNA or gDNA derived from T cells, B-cell-depleted T cells, or PBMCs.

Trimming shortened V by 0 bases and J by 3 bases, and 6 bases separated the two germline ends. CDR3 size: 13 residues. Germline CDR1 and CDR2: MGHRA and YSYEKL. Under the authors' procedure: Estimated nucleated cell counts came from reference gene primer amplification. Sequencing used immunoSEQ multiplex PCR; TCRdb keeps in-frame clones, though not all of them. That table supplies the V and J calls and clone size; D and trimming were determined from the DNA. The data contain about 160,000 clones, 75% to 90% of them singletons. The receptor comes from a woman aged 60-75 years with acute or convalescent COVID-19. This chain uses TRBV4-1 with TRBJ2-7, with unresolved D. Input material: peripheral blood. The CDR3 protein is CASSQERNYEQYF. The CDR3 coding sequence is TGCGCCAGCAGCCAAGAGAGGAACTACGAGCAGTACTTC.